This T cell receptor (beta chain) was sequenced during a study of pediatric ulcerative colitis. Study-level background: Disease was pancolitis in several and left-sided in two, histology-confirmed.

Findings and limits, study-wide: Compared with controls, ulcerative colitis showed greater blood-rectum clone sharing. No controls had the two rectal clonotypes shared by ulcerative colitis patients.

Note on this clone: Antigen unknown.

This was a survey-level run. Profiling relied on immunoSEQ multiplex PCR, and the TCRdb table lists in-frame clones only, not all of them. The sample consists of 40,000 to 55,000 clones, around 79% of them appearing once. The germline CDR1 and CDR2 sequences are MNHEY and SMNVEV (reference sequence). Trimming stripped 6 bases from V and 4 bases from J, with 19 bases between. The CDR3 is 15 amino acids. One to two pinch biopsies were taken from the rectum during colonoscopy. The V call is TRBV27, the J call TRBJ2-7; D unclear. The sequence came from a girl between 10 and 17 years old with moderate ulcerative colitis. Input material: gut tissue. This chain's CDR3 is CASSLNPGQVYEQYF. Written as DNA, the CDR3 is TGTGCCAGCAGCCTCAACCCGGGCCAAGTTTACGAGCAGTACTTC.